This T cell receptor (beta chain) was profiled in a study of shared clonotypes between healthy human individuals. Profiling relied on immunoSEQ multiplex PCR, and the TCRdb table lists in-frame clones only, not all of them. The sample has about 990,000 clones; about 80% are singletons. This CDR3 spans 12 amino acids. The V gene end was trimmed by 7 bases and the J gene end by 12 bases; junction bases not matched to a gene: 12. Germline CDR1 and CDR2: ENHRY and SYGVKD. V and J are TRBV10-3 and TRBJ2-7, with 7 bases aligning to TRBD1. The sequence derives from a man aged 18 to 35 in good health. Some clones in this sample may be carry-over from other donors' samples. The sample consisted of memory CD4+ T cells from PBMCs. Stated subset: CD45RA-negative fraction. The CDR3 bases are TGTGCCATCACCGAACACCAGGGGGTAGCGTACTTC. It translates to CAITEHQGVAYF.